One and the same sample provided the 6 T cell receptor beta chains below, sequenced in a study of Ad26.COV2.S vaccination and SARS-CoV-2 variants. Treatment of the sample: about 20 received Ad26.COV2.S at low or high dose, single or two shots; about 5 received placebo; per-sample allocation not given. All samples were drawn on day 63, counting from the first vaccine or placebo injection. Produced via immunoSEQ multiplex PCR; TCRdb's table is partial and in-frame only. This table has about 350,000 clones, approximately 90% appearing once. Sample: peripheral blood, taken in a trial of Ad26.COV2.S vaccine versus placebo. These receptors originate from a person aged 18 to 59 who received the Ad26.COV2.S COVID-19 vaccine or a placebo.

This chain connects TRBV24-1 to TRBJ2-5, with 8 nucleotides matching TRBD1. V trimming: 3 bases; J trimming: 6 bases; junction bases outside the gene matches: 5. CDR1 is KGHDR, CDR2 SFDVKD, per germline. The CDR3 runs 14 residues. CDR3 protein: CATSDDRGGQTQYF. The CDR3 DNA reads TGTGCCACCAGTGATGACAGGGGTGGGCAGACCCAGTACTTC.

CDR3 nucleotide sequence: TGCAGCGCCGAAATTAAGAACACTGAAGCTTTCTTT. This codes for CSAEIKNTEAFF. This sequence joins TRBV29-1 and TRBJ1-1; D is unresolved. The CDR3 length is 12 residues. Germline V gives CDR1 SQVTM, CDR2 ANQGSEA. Trimming removed 7 bases from V and 1 base from J, with 10 bases in between.

The CDR3 coding sequence is TGTGCCAGCCGCGGGGGCGCGGAGACCCAGTACTTC. It translates to CASRGGAETQYF. The V gene is TRBV2, the J gene TRBJ2-5; perhaps TRBD2 as D (7 bases). Germline assignment: CDR1 SNHLY and CDR2 FYNNEI. V was pared by 8 bases and J by 5 bases, with 12 bases between. The CDR3 is 12 amino acids.

The rearrangement joins TRBV10-2 to TRBJ1-1, with 7 nucleotides matching TRBD1. Germline V gene data show CDR1 as WSHSY and CDR2 as SAAADI. The CDR3 covers 15 residues. Trimming removed 6 bases from V and 0 bases from J; junction bases left unmatched: 7. The CDR3 DNA follows: TGCGCCAGCAGCCCTACAGGGGCTATGAACACTGAAGCTTTCTTT. Translation gives CASSPTGAMNTEAFF.

This clone was recorded once. The gene calls are TRBV18 and TRBJ1-1; no clear D gene. V was cut by 2 bases and J by 3 bases, with 10 bases left in between. This CDR3 comprises 14 residues. Germline V gene data show CDR1 as KGHSH and CDR2 as LQKENI. As DNA, the CDR3 is TGTGCCAGCTCACCAAGGGTCGGAGACACTGAAGCTTTCTTT. It yields the protein CASSPRVGDTEAFF. The full variable domain, rest sourced from reference TRBV18 and TRBJ1-1, is NAGVMQNPRHLVRRRGQEARLRCSPMKGHSHVYWYRQLPEEGLKFMVYLQKENIIDESGMPKERFSAEFPKEGPSILRIQQVVRGDSAAYFCASSPRVGDTEAFFGQGTRLTVV.

The V and J genes are TRBV2 and TRBJ1-1; D not certain. The V end was cut by 7 bases, the J end by 1 base, with 4 bases between. Germline CDR1 is SNHLY and CDR2 is FYNNEI. The CDR3 extends over 11 amino acids. The CDR3 DNA is TGTGCCAGCAAAGAGAACACTGAAGCTTTCTTT. Encoded protein: CASKENTEAFF.